This TCR beta chain was identified in a study of T cell responses to AZD1222 COVID-19 vaccine. Study outcomes and limitations: Increased Spike-specific TCR breadth and depth were observed after two AZD1222 doses. Distributed over spike, vaccine-associated CD4 TCRs predominated at 160-218 and 743-854. The study sampled repertoires only after the peak T cell response.

TCRdb keeps only in-frame clones here, not all; method: immunoSEQ multiplex PCR. In the table there are 100,000 or so clones, 90% of which are singletons. Trimming removed 7 bases from V and 7 bases from J, with 4 bases in between. Per germline, CDR1 LNHDA and CDR2 SQIVND (reference sequence). The CDR3 has 9 residues. This clone showed up just once. Its target is unknown. This sequence was found in an adult in good health. Sample: peripheral blood, taken on day 0 of AZD1222 vaccination. The chain links TRBV19 to TRBJ1-2; D uncertain. CDR3 nucleotides: TGTGCCAGTAAAGGTGGCTACACCTTC. Its translation: CASKGGYTF.